Listed below are T cell receptor beta chains from one sample, sequenced in a study of T-cell reconstitution after alpha-beta-depleted transplantation in children. TCRdb itself ran the PCR reads through MiXCR, one entry per CDR3 protein. The sample holds approximately 93,000 distinct CDR3 sequences, roughly 8% seen once. Sample: PBMCs from the stem cell graft donor, taken from the stem cell graft. These receptors were collected from a human donor who donated a stem cell graft to a child with congenital amegakaryocytic thrombocytopenia. Both conserved end residues are part of each CDR3. A D gene is named only where the DNA matches it firmly. Some rows have no size entry. The others give once, few or many, or a class for an expanded clone.

abundance	v_gene	d_gene	j_gene	CDR3aa	CDR3nt
many	TRBV6-2/TRBV6-3	TRBD2	TRBJ2-1	CASLPAGADEQFF	TGTGCCAGCCTTCCTGCGGGAGCCGATGAGCAGTTCTTC
many	TRBV12-3/TRBV12-4	.	TRBJ2-3	CASSSGASDTQYF	TGTGCCAGCAGTTCTGGGGCCTCAGATACGCAGTATTTT
many	TRBV7-2	.	TRBJ2-7	CASSATSVGKLGQYF	TGTGCCAGCAGCGCTACGAGCGTGGGCAAATTGGGACAGTACTTC
many	TRBV20-1	.	TRBJ1-1	CSARDPRRQVNTEAFF	TGCAGTGCTAGAGATCCAAGGCGACAGGTGAACACTGAAGCTTTCTTT
many	TRBV7-9	.	TRBJ1-2	CASSLTPAGYGYTF	TGTGCCAGCAGCCTTACCCCGGCGGGATATGGCTACACCTTC
many	TRBV2	TRBD2	TRBJ2-3	CASSATTLAGGSDTQYF	TGTGCCAGCAGTGCCACGACCTTAGCGGGAGGGTCAGATACGCAGTATTTT
few	TRBV5-1	TRBD2	TRBJ2-5	CASSGWGGQETQYF	TGCGCCAGCAGCGGCTGGGGGGGCCAAGAGACCCAGTACTTC
many	TRBV15	.	TRBJ2-1	CATSREAWNEQFF	TGTGCCACCAGCAGAGAGGCCTGGAATGAGCAGTTCTTC
many	TRBV27	.	TRBJ2-7	CASSFGPGAYEQYF	TGTGCCAGCAGTTTTGGCCCCGGGGCCTACGAGCAGTACTTC
few	TRBV29-1	.	TRBJ2-1	CSVAPRGTYNEQFF	TGCAGCGTGGCGCCCCGGGGTACCTACAATGAGCAGTTCTTC
many	TRBV7-8	TRBD1	TRBJ2-7	CASSPGQGVSYEQYF	TGTGCCAGCAGCCCGGGACAGGGGGTATCCTACGAGCAGTACTTC
many	TRBV27	.	TRBJ1-5	CASSPRGRGPQHF	TGTGCCAGCAGCCCAAGGGGGAGGGGGCCCCAGCATTTT
.	TRBV11-2	.	TRBJ2-1	CASSPRSGYNEQFF	TGTGCCAGCAGCCCCAGATCTGGCTACAATGAGCAGTTCTTC